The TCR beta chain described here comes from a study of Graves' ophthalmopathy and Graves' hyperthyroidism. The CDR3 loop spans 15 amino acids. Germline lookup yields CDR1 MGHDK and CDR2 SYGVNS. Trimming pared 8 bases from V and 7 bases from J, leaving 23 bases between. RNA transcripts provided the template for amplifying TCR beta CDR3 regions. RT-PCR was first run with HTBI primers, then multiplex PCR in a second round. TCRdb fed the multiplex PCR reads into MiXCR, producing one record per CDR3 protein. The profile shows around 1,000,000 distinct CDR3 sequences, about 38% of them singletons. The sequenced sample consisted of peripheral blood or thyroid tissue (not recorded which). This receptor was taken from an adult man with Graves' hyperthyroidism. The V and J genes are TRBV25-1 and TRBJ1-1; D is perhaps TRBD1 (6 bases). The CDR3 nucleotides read TGTGCCAGCTCACCACTCAGGGGAGGAGGTCATGAAGCTTTCTTT. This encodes CASSPLRGGGHEAFF.